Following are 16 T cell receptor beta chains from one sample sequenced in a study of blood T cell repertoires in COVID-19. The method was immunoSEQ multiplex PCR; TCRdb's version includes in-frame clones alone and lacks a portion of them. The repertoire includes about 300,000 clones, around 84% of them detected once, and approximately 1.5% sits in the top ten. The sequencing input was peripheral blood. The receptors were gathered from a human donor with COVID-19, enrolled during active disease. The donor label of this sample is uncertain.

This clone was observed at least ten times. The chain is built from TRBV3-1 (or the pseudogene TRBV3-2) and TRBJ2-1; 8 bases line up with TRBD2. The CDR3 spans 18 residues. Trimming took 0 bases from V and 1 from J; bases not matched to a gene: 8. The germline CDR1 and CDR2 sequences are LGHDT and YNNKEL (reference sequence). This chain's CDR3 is CASSQDAGGYRSYNEQFF. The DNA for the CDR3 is TGTGCCAGCAGCCAAGATGCGGGAGGTTATAGATCCTACAATGAGCAGTTCTTC.

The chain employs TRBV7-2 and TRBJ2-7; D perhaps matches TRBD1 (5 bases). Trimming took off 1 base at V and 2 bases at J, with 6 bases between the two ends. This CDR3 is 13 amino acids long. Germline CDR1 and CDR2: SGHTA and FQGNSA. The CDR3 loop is CASSLEGPYEQYF. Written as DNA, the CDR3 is TGTGCCAGCAGCTTAGAGGGGCCCTACGAGCAGTACTTC.

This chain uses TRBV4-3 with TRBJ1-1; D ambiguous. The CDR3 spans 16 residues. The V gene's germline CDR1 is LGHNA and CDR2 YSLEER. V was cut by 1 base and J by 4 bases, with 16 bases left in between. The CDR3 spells CASSQVIRGPRTEAFF. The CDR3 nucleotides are TGCGCCAGCAGCCAAGTAATCAGAGGGCCCCGCACTGAAGCTTTCTTT.

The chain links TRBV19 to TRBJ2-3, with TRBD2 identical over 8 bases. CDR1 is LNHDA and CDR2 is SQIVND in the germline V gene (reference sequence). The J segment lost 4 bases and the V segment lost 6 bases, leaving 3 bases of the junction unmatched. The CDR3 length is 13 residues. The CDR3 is CASSGRVPDTQYF. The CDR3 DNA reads TGTGCCAGTAGCGGGAGGGTTCCAGATACGCAGTATTTT.

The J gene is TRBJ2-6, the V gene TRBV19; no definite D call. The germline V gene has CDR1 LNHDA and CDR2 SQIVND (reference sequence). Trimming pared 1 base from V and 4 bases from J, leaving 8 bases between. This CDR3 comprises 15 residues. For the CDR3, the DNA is TGTGCCAGTAGTATAGGGGCGCTCGGGGCCAACGTCCTGACTTTC. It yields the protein CASSIGALGANVLTF.

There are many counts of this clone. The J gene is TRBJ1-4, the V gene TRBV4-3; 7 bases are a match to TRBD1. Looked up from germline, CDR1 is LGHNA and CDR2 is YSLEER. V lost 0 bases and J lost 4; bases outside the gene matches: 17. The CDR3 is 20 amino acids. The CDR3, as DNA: TGCGCCAGCAGCCAAGATCCACCCACCTTCTACAGGGGCGGTAATGAAAAACTGTTTTTT. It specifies CASSQDPPTFYRGGNEKLFF.

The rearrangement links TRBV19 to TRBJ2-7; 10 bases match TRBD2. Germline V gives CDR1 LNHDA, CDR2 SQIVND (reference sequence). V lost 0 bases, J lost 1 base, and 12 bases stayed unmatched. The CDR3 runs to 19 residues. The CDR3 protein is CASSIDHGAGGPGSYEQYF. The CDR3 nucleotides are TGTGCCAGTAGTATAGATCATGGAGCGGGAGGGCCGGGTTCCTACGAGCAGTACTTC.

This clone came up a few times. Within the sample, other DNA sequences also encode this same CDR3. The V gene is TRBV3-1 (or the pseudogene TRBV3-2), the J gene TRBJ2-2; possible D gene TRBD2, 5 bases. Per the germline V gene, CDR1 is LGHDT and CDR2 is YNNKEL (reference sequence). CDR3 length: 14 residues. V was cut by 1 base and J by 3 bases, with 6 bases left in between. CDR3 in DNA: TGTGCCAGCAGCCAAGGGGGAGACACCGGGGAGCTGTTTTTT. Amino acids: CASSQGGDTGELFF.

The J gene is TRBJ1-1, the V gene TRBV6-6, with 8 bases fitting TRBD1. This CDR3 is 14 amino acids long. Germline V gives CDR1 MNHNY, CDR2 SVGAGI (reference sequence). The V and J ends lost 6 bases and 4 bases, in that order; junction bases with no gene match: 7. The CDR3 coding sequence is TGTGCCAGCAGGCGGGGAACAGGGGGCACTGAAGCTTTCTTT. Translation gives CASRRGTGGTEAFF.

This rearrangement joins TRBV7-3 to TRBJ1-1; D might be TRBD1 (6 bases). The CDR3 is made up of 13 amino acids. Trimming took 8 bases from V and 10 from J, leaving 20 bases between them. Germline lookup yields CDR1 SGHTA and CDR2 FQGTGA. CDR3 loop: CASGRGAGEGAFF. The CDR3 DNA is TGTGCCAGCGGAAGAGGGGCAGGGGAAGGAGCTTTCTTT.

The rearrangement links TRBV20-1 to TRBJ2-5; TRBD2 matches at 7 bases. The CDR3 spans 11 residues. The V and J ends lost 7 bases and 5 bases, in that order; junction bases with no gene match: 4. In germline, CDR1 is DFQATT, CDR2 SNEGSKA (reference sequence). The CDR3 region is CSGEGAETQYF. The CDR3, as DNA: TGCAGTGGGGAGGGAGCGGAGACCCAGTACTTC.

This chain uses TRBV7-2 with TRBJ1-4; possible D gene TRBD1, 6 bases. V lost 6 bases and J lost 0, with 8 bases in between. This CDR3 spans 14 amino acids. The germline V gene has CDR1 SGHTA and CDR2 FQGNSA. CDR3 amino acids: CASSGQSTNEKLFF. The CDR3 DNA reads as TGTGCCAGCAGTGGACAGTCAACTAATGAAAAACTGTTTTTT.

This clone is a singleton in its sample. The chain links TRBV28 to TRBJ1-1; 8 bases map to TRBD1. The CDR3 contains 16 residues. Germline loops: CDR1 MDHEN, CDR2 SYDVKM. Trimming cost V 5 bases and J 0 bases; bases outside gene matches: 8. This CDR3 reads CASSITGGALNTEAFF. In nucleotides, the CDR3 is TGTGCCAGCAGTATTACAGGGGGAGCATTGAACACTGAAGCTTTCTTT. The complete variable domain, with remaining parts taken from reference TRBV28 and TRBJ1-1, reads DVKVTQSSRYLVKRTGEKVFLECVQDMDHENMFWYRQDPGLGLRLIYFSYDVKMKEKGDIPEGYSVSREKKERFSLILESASTNQTSMYLCASSITGGALNTEAFFGQGTRLTVV.

The CDR3 sequence: CASSSRTSGNYEQYF. The CDR3 DNA reads as TGTGCCAGCAGCTCCAGGACTAGCGGGAACTACGAGCAGTACTTC. V gene TRBV7-6 combines with J gene TRBJ2-7, with 12 bases identical to TRBD2. The trim removed 4 bases at V and 3 bases at J, leaving 4 bases unmatched. There are 15 residues in the CDR3. CDR1 SGHVS and CDR2 FNYEAQ come from the germline V gene.

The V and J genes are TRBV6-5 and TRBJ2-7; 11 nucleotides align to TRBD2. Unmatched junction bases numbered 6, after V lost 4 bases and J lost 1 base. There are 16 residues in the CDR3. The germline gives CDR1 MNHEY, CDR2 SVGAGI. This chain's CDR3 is CASSLSGTSGSYEQYF. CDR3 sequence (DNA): TGTGCCAGCAGTTTATCCGGGACTAGCGGATCCTACGAGCAGTACTTC.

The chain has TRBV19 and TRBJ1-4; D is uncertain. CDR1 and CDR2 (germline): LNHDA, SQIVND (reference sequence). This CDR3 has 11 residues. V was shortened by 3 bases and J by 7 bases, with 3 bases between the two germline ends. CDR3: CASSISEKLFF. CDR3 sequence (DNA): TGTGCCAGTAGTATTAGTGAAAAACTGTTTTTT. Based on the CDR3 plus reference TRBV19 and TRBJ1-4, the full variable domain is DGGITQSPKYLFRKEGQNVTLSCEQNLNHDAMYWYRQDPGQGLRLIYYSQIVNDFQKGDIAEGYSVSREKKESFPLTVTSAQKNPTAFYLCASSISEKLFFGSGTQLSVL.